This T cell receptor (beta chain) was sequenced for a study of cytomegalovirus exposure and HLA in healthy donors. On the study more broadly: Out of around 360 genotyped donors, about 80% belonged to the Caucasian-associated ancestry cluster.

The CDR3 runs 13 residues. Per the germline V gene, CDR1 is KGHSH and CDR2 is LQKENI. V was cut by 10 bases and J by 5 bases, with 18 bases left in between. On this clone: As yet, its antigen is unknown.

The PCR ran on 60 Vbeta and 13 Jbeta primers. Assay used: immunoSEQ multiplex PCR; TCRdb lists only in-frame clones, some missing. This sample has 100,000 to 150,000 clones; about two thirds occur once, and the top ten carry about 4%. The study, taken as a whole, reports: There were several of the most significant clusters that appeared linked to common viral pathogens in a later analysis.

Sample: PBMCs. The chain is built from TRBV18 and TRBJ2-7; D is possibly TRBD2 (6 bases). The origin of this receptor is a man between 25 and 39 years old in good health and CMV-seronegative. The CDR3 here is CATSRDGGDEQYF. The CDR3 nucleotides are TGTGCCACTTCACGGGACGGAGGGGACGAGCAGTACTTC.